Listed here are 26 T cell receptor beta chains from one sample, sequenced in a study of regulatory T cells in long-lasting Graves disease (dated by TCRdb to the early 2020s). Library preparation used multiplex PCR. TCRdb names Illumina HiSeq 4000 as the instrument used. TCR beta libraries were built with iRepertoire HTBI primers and Arm-PCR amplification of CDR3 regions. TCRdb passed the public sequencing reads through fastp at Q25 and MiXCR, retaining productive beta sequences. Identical CDR3 protein sequences are pooled into one entry, listed with their most common genes and DNA. Counted in this sample were more than 650,000 distinct CDR3 sequences; roughly 30% of them appeared once. The ten largest make up about two fifths of the sample. The sample's time point label, decoded: persistent/refractory GD, antithyroid drugs over 5 years with positive TRAb. For both TCR sequencing and RNA sequencing, RNA was extracted from PBMCs in TRIzol.

Sample: peripheral blood mononuclear cells (PBMCs), taken when the disease was refractory, from a patient treated with antithyroid drugs. These receptors were obtained from a female donor with Graves disease.

Comment on this clonotype: It is likely a read error: a sequence one base away is far more abundant. The V call is TRBV28, the J call TRBJ2-4, with 8 positions matching TRBD2. The CDR3 is 14 amino acids. Germline loops: CDR1 MDHEN, CDR2 SYDVKM. The CDR3 DNA is TGTGCCAGCAGGCCGGGGGGGGTAATCTCTGGCTGCACCTTC. Its protein product is CASRPGGVISGCTF.

V usage is TRBV2 and J usage is TRBJ2-2; 7 bases agree with TRBD1. The CDR3 has 15 residues. Looked up from germline, CDR1 is SNHLY and CDR2 is FYNNEI. V lost 3 bases to trimming and J lost 1 base; unmatched junction nucleotides: 2. Written as DNA, the CDR3 is TGTGCCAGCAGTGACAGACAGGGGAACACCGGGGAGCTGTTTTTT. Its translation: CASSDRQGNTGELFF.

This clonotype occurred many times. The chain combines TRBV11-2 with TRBJ2-5; D possibly corresponds to TRBD1 (6 bases). CDR1 SGHAT and CDR2 FQNNGV come from the germline V gene. V shed 7 bases and J shed 5 bases, with 20 bases lying between them. There are 15 residues in the CDR3. CDR3 sequence (DNA): TGTGCCAGCAACACAGGACAGTCCCTCTGGGAGACCCAGTACTTC. As protein: CASNTGQSLWETQYF.

This chain joins TRBV5-1 and TRBJ1-5, with D hard to call. Germline assignment: CDR1 SGHRS and CDR2 YFSETQ. V lost 0 bases and J 0 bases, leaving 7 bases between the germline ends. The CDR3 is 15 residues long. CDR3 loop: CASSLDNYSNQPQHF. The CDR3 DNA is TGCGCCAGCAGCTTGGACAACTATAGCAATCAGCCCCAGCATTTT. Combining the CDR3 with reference TRBV5-1 and TRBJ1-5 gives the whole variable domain KAGVTQTPRYLIKTRGQQVTLSCSPISGHRSVSWYQQTPGQGLQFLFEYFSETQRNKGNFPGRFSGRQFSNSRSEMNVSTLELGDSALYLCASSLDNYSNQPQHFGDGTRLSIL.

This clonotype was observed a few times. The chain combines TRBV3-1 with TRBJ2-1; D unclear. This CDR3 comprises 13 residues. Germline CDR1 reads LGHDT; CDR2 reads YNNKEL (reference sequence). V dropped 1 base and J dropped 9 bases, with 10 bases sitting between them. CDR3 sequence: CASSQVGRTEQFF. The CDR3 nucleotides read TGTGCCAGCAGCCAAGTCGGAAGGACTGAGCAGTTCTTC.

V and J are TRBV14 and TRBJ1-6; 9 bases match TRBD1. Losses at the gene ends were 0 bases for V and 8 bases for J; bases not matched to a gene: 5. This CDR3 has 16 residues. Germline CDR1 reads SGHDN; CDR2 reads FVKESK. CDR3 loop: CASSQDRGTGYSPLHF. The CDR3 nucleotides are TGTGCCAGCAGCCAAGATAGGGGGACAGGGTATTCACCCCTCCACTTT.

This clonotype was seen ten or more times. V and J are TRBV6-1 and TRBJ1-1, with D hard to call. CDR1 and CDR2 from the germline V gene are MNHNS and SASEGT. The CDR3 consists of 13 residues. V gave up 6 bases and J gave up 3 bases, with 11 bases separating them. The CDR3 region is CASSRSPDTEAFF. In nucleotides, the CDR3 is TGTGCCAGCAGCCGCTCCCCGGACACTGAAGCTTTCTTT.

This clonotype was seen more than once but under ten times. V and J are TRBV15 and TRBJ1-1; tentative D call: TRBD1 (5 bases). The CDR3 runs to 15 residues. Trimming took off 1 base at V and 6 bases at J, with 15 bases between the two ends. Germline-derived CDR1 and CDR2 are LNHNV and YYDKDF (reference sequence). DNA of the CDR3: TGTGCCACCAGCAGAGCCCGGCCAGGGTTCCCTGAAGCTTTCTTT. As protein: CATSRARPGFPEAFF.

J is TRBJ2-5 and V is TRBV6-1; 7 nucleotides match TRBD1. The CDR3 length is 13 residues. The V and J ends lost 7 bases and 1 base, in that order; junction bases with no gene match: 3. Germline values: CDR1 MNHNS, CDR2 SASEGT. The CDR3 reads CASKTGVQETQYF. The CDR3, as DNA: TGTGCCAGCAAAACAGGGGTCCAAGAGACCCAGTACTTC.

There are a few counts of this clonotype. The V gene is TRBV25-1, the J gene TRBJ1-1, with TRBD1 matching over 7 bases. The germline gives CDR1 MGHDK, CDR2 SYGVNS. V was pared by 5 bases and J by 10 bases, with 16 bases of the junction left unmatched. This CDR3 has 15 residues. CDR3 sequence (DNA): TGTGCCAGCAGTCTCCGGACAGGCGAGGAGGTGGGAGCTTTCTTT. Protein product: CASSLRTGEEVGAFF.

This chain joins TRBV5-1 and TRBJ2-2; D ambiguous. Trimming shortened V by 1 base and J by 0 bases, and 7 bases separated the two germline ends. CDR1 is SGHRS and CDR2 is YFSETQ in the germline V gene. The CDR3 is 15 amino acids. The CDR3 DNA is TGCGCCAGCAGCTTGAGCCACTCGAACACCGGGGAGCTGTTTTTT. It translates to CASSLSHSNTGELFF.

J is TRBJ1-1 and V is TRBV19; no clear D. The germline V gene encodes CDR1 LNHDA and CDR2 SQIVND (reference sequence). The germline V and J ends were trimmed by 4 bases and 1 base, with 13 bases remaining between them. CDR3 size: 15 residues. DNA of the CDR3: TGTGCCAGTAGTACCCTTCGACGGCAGAACACTGAAGCTTTCTTT. Translating gives CASSTLRRQNTEAFF.

CDR3 nucleotide sequence: TGTGCCAGCAGCCTCCGCAACCCTCAGGGTAGCGCTGGGGCCAACGTCCTGACTTTC. Translation gives CASSLRNPQGSAGANVLTF. The chain combines TRBV11-2 with TRBJ2-6; D tentatively reads TRBD1 or TRBD2 (5 bases each). CDR3 length: 19 amino acids. CDR1 is SGHAT and CDR2 is FQNNGV in the germline V gene. V shed 5 bases and J shed 2 bases, with 22 bases lying between them. The full variable domain, in which reference TRBV11-2 and TRBJ2-6 provide the parts outside the CDR3, is EAGVAQSPRYKIIEKRQSVAFWCNPISGHATLYWYQQILGQGPKLLIQFQNNGVVDDSQLPKDRFSAERLKGVDSTLKIQPAKLEDSAVYLCASSLRNPQGSAGANVLTFGAGSRLTVL.

The gene calls are TRBV6-2 or TRBV6-3 and TRBJ1-4; weak D call: TRBD1 (6 bases). Trimming took off 5 bases at V and 5 bases at J, with 18 bases between the two ends. Germline-derived CDR1 and CDR2 are MNHEY and SVGEGT. This CDR3 has 16 residues. CDR3 residues: CASSVSSGARNEKLFF. In nucleotides, the CDR3 is TGTGCCAGCAGTGTTTCCTCGGGGGCGAGGAATGAAAAACTGTTTTTT.

This chain connects TRBV6-2 or TRBV6-3 to TRBJ1-5, with D uncertain. Trimming took 0 bases from V and 3 from J, leaving 9 bases between them. CDR1 is MNHEY, CDR2 SVGEGT, per germline. The length of the CDR3 is 15 residues. CDR3 in DNA: TGTGCCAGCAGTTACTCGCCGGGAAACAATCAGCCCCAGCATTTT. This codes for CASSYSPGNNQPQHF.

On this clonotype: As the CDR3 is not closed by the conserved phenylalanine or tryptophan, this likely results from a read error. This chain links TRBV24-1 with TRBJ2-2; no definite D call. The CDR3 runs to 15 residues. Germline CDR1 and CDR2: KGHDR and SFDVKD. Trimming took 3 bases from V and 2 from J, leaving 9 bases between them. The CDR3 DNA reads as TGTGCCACCAGTGATACGACAAGTAACACCGGGGAGCTGTTTTCT. It codes for CATSDTTSNTGELFS.

This clonotype was recorded a few times. This chain uses TRBV5-1 with TRBJ1-1; D gene ambiguous. The CDR3 has 14 amino acids. The germline CDR1 and CDR2 sequences are SGHRS and YFSETQ. V lost 2 bases and J 0 bases, leaving 8 bases between the germline ends. CDR3: CASSFSFMNTEAFF. CDR3 nucleotides: TGCGCCAGCAGCTTCTCGTTTATGAACACTGAAGCTTTCTTT.

There are many counts of this clonotype. This rearrangement joins TRBV6-1 to TRBJ1-1, with 8 bases aligning to TRBD1. CDR3 size: 15 residues. Trimming took 6 bases from V and 4 from J; bases not matched to a gene: 10. Germline CDR1 MNHNS, CDR2 SASEGT. In DNA form, the CDR3 reads TGTGCCAGCAGGCCCGGACAGGGTTTCGGCACTGAAGCTTTCTTT. Its protein is CASRPGQGFGTEAFF.

This clonotype was found a few times. The V and J genes are TRBV19 and TRBJ1-5; maybe TRBD1 (5 bases). The CDR3 consists of 14 residues. V shed 5 bases and J shed 3 bases, with 11 bases lying between them. Germline V CDR1 and CDR2: LNHDA, SQIVND (reference sequence). This chain's CDR3 is CASSERGDNQPQHF. The DNA for the CDR3 is TGTGCCAGTAGTGAGCGGGGGGACAATCAGCCCCAGCATTTT. The complete variable domain, with remaining parts taken from reference TRBV19 and TRBJ1-5, reads DGGITQSPKYLFRKEGQNVTLSCEQNLNHDAMYWYRQDPGQGLRLIYYSQIVNDFQKGDIAEGYSVSREKKESFPLTVTSAQKNPTAFYLCASSERGDNQPQHFGDGTRLSIL.

This clonotype has more than one count but fewer than ten. This chain uses TRBV20-1 with TRBJ2-5; D may be TRBD1 or TRBD2 (5 bases each). V lost 5 bases to trimming and J lost 0 bases, with 10 bases between them. Germline V gene data show CDR1 as DFQATT and CDR2 as SNEGSKA (reference sequence). There are 13 residues in the CDR3. This CDR3 is CSALGTDQETQYF. The DNA of the CDR3 is TGCAGTGCTTTAGGGACCGACCAAGAGACCCAGTACTTC.

V gene TRBV28 combines with J gene TRBJ2-2, with D tentatively TRBD1 (5 bases). From germline, CDR1 is MDHEN and CDR2 SYDVKM. This CDR3 contains 15 residues. V was clipped by 2 bases and J by 6 bases, with 13 bases between them. CDR3 bases: TGTGCCAGCAGTTTAGAAGGGGTGGGCGCCGGGGAGCTGTTTTTT. As protein: CASSLEGVGAGELFF. The full variable domain, its missing parts supplied by reference TRBV28 and TRBJ2-2, is DVKVTQSSRYLVKRTGEKVFLECVQDMDHENMFWYRQDPGLGLRLIYFSYDVKMKEKGDIPEGYSVSREKKERFSLILESASTNQTSMYLCASSLEGVGAGELFFGEGSRLTVL.

Only a few counts were recorded for this clonotype. V and J are TRBV10-3 and TRBJ2-5; D is undetermined. This CDR3 is built from 12 residues. CDR1 is ENHRY, CDR2 SYGVKD, per germline. The ends were cut back, 3 bases at V and 2 bases at J, with 4 bases in the middle. Here the CDR3 DNA reads TGTGCCATCAGTGAACCACAAGAGACCCAGTACTTC. It yields the protein CAISEPQETQYF.

This clonotype was counted a few times. The chain has TRBV2 and TRBJ1-1; 7 bases are shared with TRBD1. Trimming cost V 8 bases and J 5 bases; bases outside gene matches: 5. Germline-derived CDR1 and CDR2 are SNHLY and FYNNEI. The CDR3 is 12 amino acids. The CDR3 is CASLLQGTEAFF. The CDR3 bases are TGTGCCAGCCTTCTACAGGGGACTGAAGCTTTCTTT. The variable domain in full, completed from reference TRBV2 and TRBJ1-1, reads EPEVTQTPSHQVTQMGQEVILRCVPISNHLYFYWYRQILGQKVEFLVSFYNNEISEKSEIFDDQFSVERPDGSNFTLKIRSTKLEDSAMYFCASLLQGTEAFFGQGTRLTVV.

Points on this clonotype: A read error is the likely source, as a far larger clone sits one nucleotide away. The genes are TRBV2 and TRBJ1-1, with 11 positions matching TRBD1. The CDR3 is made up of 14 amino acids. Germline CDR1 SNHLY, CDR2 FYNNEI. The V segment lost 5 bases and the J segment 11 bases; nucleotides outside the gene matches: 10. This chain's CDR3 is CASSSGQGGKGAFF. CDR3 nucleotide sequence: TGTGCCAGCAGTTCGGGACAGGGGGGTAAGGGGGCTTTCTTT.

This clonotype was observed a few times. The chain has TRBV6-1 and TRBJ1-1, with D hard to call. Germline V CDR1 and CDR2: MNHNS, SASEGT. Trimming left V 2 bases short and J 7 bases short, with 11 bases between. The CDR3 runs 13 residues. CDR3 DNA sequence: TGTGCCAGCAGTGAATTGGGGTGGGATGAAGCTTTCTTT. Its protein is CASSELGWDEAFF.

V usage is TRBV9 and J usage is TRBJ1-2; maybe TRBD1 (5 bases). The CDR3 is made up of 15 amino acids. V shed 4 bases and J shed 8 bases, with 21 bases lying between them. In germline, CDR1 is SGDLS, CDR2 YYNGEE. The CDR3 loop reads CASSPRERGRLGYTF. Here the CDR3 DNA reads TGTGCCAGCAGCCCTCGGGAACGGGGACGGCTGGGCTACACCTTC.